This T cell receptor beta chain was observed in a study of shared clonotypes between healthy human individuals. The test was conducted at deep level. Sequencing used immunoSEQ multiplex PCR; TCRdb keeps in-frame clones, though not all of them. The repertoire consists of some 980,000 clones, with about 80% occurring once and the leading ten covering around 1.5%. As to this clone: This specimen includes other DNA sequences encoding the same CDR3.

CDR1 is SEHNR and CDR2 is FQNEAQ in the germline V gene (reference sequence). This CDR3 comprises 15 residues. V lost 4 bases to trimming and J lost 1 base, with 12 bases between them. The sequenced sample was memory CD4+ T cells sorted from blood. Subset defined: CD45RA-negative fraction. The source is a man in his late teens or twenties in good health. The chain is built from TRBV7-9 and TRBJ2-3; D is perhaps TRBD2 (6 bases). The DNA of the CDR3 is TGTGCCAGCAGCTCGGGTGGAGGGGGCACAGATACGCAGTATTTT. Its protein product is CASSSGGGGTDTQYF.